Given below is one TCR beta chain in context. These data originate in a study of CD8 T cells in ankylosing spondylitis. V lost 3 bases to trimming and J lost 2 bases, with 8 bases between them. From germline, CDR1 is SGHVS and CDR2 FQNEAQ. This CDR3 spans 14 amino acids. Using its own MiXCR run on the 5' RACE reads, TCRdb lists one record per CDR3 protein. This sample has 30,000 to 35,000 distinct CDR3 sequences, with more than 25% found just once. Specimen: synovial fluid, either unsorted or a sorted T cell fraction (not recorded which). This sequence originates from a male donor with ankylosing spondylitis. The chain links TRBV7-8 to TRBJ2-1, with D perhaps TRBD2 (6 bases). The CDR3, as DNA: TGTGCCAGCAGCTTTGGAGGGACCTACAATGAGCAGTTCTTC. This gives the protein CASSFGGTYNEQFF. The full variable domain, completed using reference TRBV7-8 and TRBJ2-1, is GAGVSQSPRYKVAKRGQDVALRCDPISGHVSLFWYQQALGQGPEFLTYFQNEAQLDKSGLPSDRFFAERPEGSVSTLKIQRTQQEDSAVYLCASSFGGTYNEQFFGPGTRLTVL.